This is a list of T cell receptor beta chains from one sample in a study of cytomegalovirus exposure and HLA in healthy donors. The repertoire was sequenced with immunoSEQ multiplex PCR; TCRdb's copy has only in-frame clones and lacks some. Found here are about 200,000 clones, over 60% of them singletons; the top ten hold about 1%. Specimen: PBMCs. The receptors originated from a woman between 40 and 50 years old in good health and CMV-seronegative. Each CDR3 is given with its conserved first and last residue. The D gene is left open where the match is weak. Clone size is not always given. Where it is, it says once, few, many or a class for expanded clones.

J gene: TRBJ2-7
V gene: TRBV2
D gene: TRBD1
clone size: NA
CDR3 protein: CASSGTGNEQYF
CDR3 DNA: TGTGCCAGCAGTGGGACAGGGAACGAGCAGTACTTC

J gene: TRBJ1-3
V gene: TRBV10-3
D gene: NA
clone size: NA
CDR3 protein: CAISEYGGSGNTIYF
CDR3 DNA: TGTGCCATCAGTGAGTACGGGGGATCAGGAAACACCATATATTTT

J gene: TRBJ2-3
V gene: TRBV11-2
D gene: TRBD2
clone size: NA
CDR3 protein: CASSLKREGGTDTQYF
CDR3 DNA: TGTGCCAGCAGCCTAAAGCGGGAGGGGGGCACAGATACGCAGTATTTT

J gene: TRBJ1-1
V gene: TRBV25-1
D gene: TRBD1
clone size: NA
CDR3 protein: CASHRGLDTEAFF
CDR3 DNA: TGTGCCAGCCACAGGGGGCTGGATACTGAAGCTTTCTTT

J gene: TRBJ2-2
V gene: TRBV5-4
D gene: TRBD2
clone size: NA
CDR3 protein: CASSLAGGPGGELFF
CDR3 DNA: TGTGCCAGCAGCTTAGCGGGAGGGCCGGGCGGGGAGCTGTTTTTT

J gene: TRBJ2-4
V gene: TRBV7-2
D gene: NA
clone size: once
CDR3 protein: CASSLGAGRPKNIQYF
CDR3 DNA: TGTGCCAGCAGCTTAGGGGCAGGGCGGCCCAAAAACATTCAGTACTTC

J gene: TRBJ1-3
V gene: TRBV4-2
D gene: NA
clone size: NA
CDR3 protein: CASSQDSTASGNTIYF
CDR3 DNA: TGTGCCAGCAGCCAAGATTCGACAGCCTCTGGAAACACCATATATTTT

J gene: TRBJ1-1
V gene: TRBV4-2
D gene: NA
clone size: NA
CDR3 protein: CASSQFFGRNTEAFF
CDR3 DNA: TGTGCCAGCAGCCAATTTTTTGGGAGGAACACTGAAGCTTTCTTT

J gene: TRBJ2-5
V gene: TRBV7-8
D gene: NA
clone size: NA
CDR3 protein: CASSLAQGAWETQYF
CDR3 DNA: TGTGCCAGCAGCTTAGCACAGGGAGCCTGGGAGACCCAGTACTTC

J gene: TRBJ1-1
V gene: TRBV30
D gene: NA
clone size: NA
CDR3 protein: CAWSRGKGNTEAFF
CDR3 DNA: TGTGCCTGGAGTAGGGGGAAAGGGAACACTGAAGCTTTCTTT

J gene: TRBJ2-5
V gene: TRBV5-8
D gene: NA
clone size: NA
CDR3 protein: CASSFGQNQETQYF
CDR3 DNA: TGTGCCAGCAGTTTCGGACAGAACCAAGAGACCCAGTACTTC

J gene: TRBJ1-2
V gene: TRBV29-1
D gene: TRBD1
clone size: NA
CDR3 protein: CSVRAGGAGGYTF
CDR3 DNA: TGCAGCGTGAGAGCAGGGGGCGCAGGTGGCTACACCTTC